This T cell receptor beta chain emerged from a study of blood T cells in healthy people across ages. Trimming cost V 4 bases and J 2 bases, with 16 bases left between them. CDR3 length equals 15 residues. Germline V gene data show CDR1 as SGHRS and CDR2 as YFSETQ. Then a second PCR, running about 6 to 12 cycles, was carried out with a sample-barcoded 5' primer and a J-beta primer mix. TCRdb called the 5' RACE reads again in MiXCR, with one record for every CDR3 protein. The table lists 890,000 or so distinct CDR3 sequences, around 68% of them singletons, with about 27% in the top ten. This clonotype was found a few times.

The source of this sequence is a man aged 25-45 years in good health. Sequenced sample: blood. This chain connects TRBV5-1 to TRBJ2-7; maybe TRBD2 (5 bases). CDR3 nucleotide sequence: TGCGCCAGCAGCCCGGCAGGCCTAGCAACCTACGAGCAGTACTTC. Its protein product is CASSPAGLATYEQYF.